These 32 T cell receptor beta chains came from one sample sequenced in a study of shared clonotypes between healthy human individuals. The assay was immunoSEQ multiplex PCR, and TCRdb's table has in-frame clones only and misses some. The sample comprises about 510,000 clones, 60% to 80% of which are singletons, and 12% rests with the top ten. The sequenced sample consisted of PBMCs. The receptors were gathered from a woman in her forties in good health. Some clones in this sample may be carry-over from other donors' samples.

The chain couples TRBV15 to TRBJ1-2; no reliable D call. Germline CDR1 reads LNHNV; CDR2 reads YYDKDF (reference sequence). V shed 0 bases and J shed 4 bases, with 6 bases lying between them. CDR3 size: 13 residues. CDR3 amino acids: CATSRDSGYGYTF. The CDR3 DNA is TGTGCCACCAGCAGAGATTCGGGCTATGGCTACACCTTC.

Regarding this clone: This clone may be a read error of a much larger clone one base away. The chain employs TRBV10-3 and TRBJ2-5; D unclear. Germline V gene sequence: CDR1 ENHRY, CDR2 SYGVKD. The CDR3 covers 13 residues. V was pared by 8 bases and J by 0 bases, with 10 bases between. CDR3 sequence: CAILEGDQETQYF. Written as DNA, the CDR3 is TGTGCCATCCTAGAAGGCGACCAAGAGACCCAGTACTTC.

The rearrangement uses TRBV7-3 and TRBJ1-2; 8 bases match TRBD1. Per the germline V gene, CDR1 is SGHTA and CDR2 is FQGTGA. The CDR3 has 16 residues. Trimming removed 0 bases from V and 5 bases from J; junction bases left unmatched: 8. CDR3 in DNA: TGTGCCAGCAGCTTAACTCCGGACAGGGACCAGTATGGCTACACCTTC. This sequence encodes CASSLTPDRDQYGYTF.

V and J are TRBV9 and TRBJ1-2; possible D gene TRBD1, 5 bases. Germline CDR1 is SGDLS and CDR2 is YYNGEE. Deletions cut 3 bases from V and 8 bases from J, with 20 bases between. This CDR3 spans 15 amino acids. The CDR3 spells CASSAGSERVGGYTF. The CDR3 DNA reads TGTGCCAGCAGCGCAGGGTCCGAGAGGGTAGGCGGCTACACCTTC. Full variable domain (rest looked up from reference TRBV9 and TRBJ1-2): DSGVTQTPKHLITATGQRVTLRCSPRSGDLSVYWYQQSLDQGLQFLIQYYNGEERAKGNILERFSAQQFPDLHSELNLSSLELGDSALYFCASSAGSERVGGYTFGSGTRLTVV.

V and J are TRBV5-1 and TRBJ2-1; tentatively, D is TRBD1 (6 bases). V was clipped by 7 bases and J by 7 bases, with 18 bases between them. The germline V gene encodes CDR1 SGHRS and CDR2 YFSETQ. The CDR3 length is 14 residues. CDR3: CASGWPGVVNEQFF. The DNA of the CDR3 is TGCGCCAGCGGATGGCCAGGGGTTGTGAATGAGCAGTTCTTC.

CDR3 amino acids: CASSLRVAGNIQYF. The DNA for the CDR3 is TGCGCCAGCAGCCTACGGGTAGCTGGCAACATTCAGTACTTC. The chain is built from TRBV4-3 and TRBJ2-4; D remains unclear. Trimming removed 4 bases at V and 7 bases at J, with 14 bases between. This CDR3 spans 14 amino acids. Germline V gene data show CDR1 as LGHNA and CDR2 as YSLEER.

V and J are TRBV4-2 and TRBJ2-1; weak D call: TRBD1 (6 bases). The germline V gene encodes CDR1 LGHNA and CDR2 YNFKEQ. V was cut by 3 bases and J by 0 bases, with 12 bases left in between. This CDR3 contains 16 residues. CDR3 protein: CASSHTRGSSYNEQFF. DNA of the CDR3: TGTGCCAGCAGCCACACTAGGGGGAGCTCCTACAATGAGCAGTTCTTC.

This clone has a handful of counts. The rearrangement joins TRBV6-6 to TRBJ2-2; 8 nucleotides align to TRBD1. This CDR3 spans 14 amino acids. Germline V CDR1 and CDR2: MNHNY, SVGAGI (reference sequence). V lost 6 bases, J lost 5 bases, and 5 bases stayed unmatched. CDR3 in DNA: TGTGCCAGCAGAACTACAGGGGGTACCGGGGAGCTGTTTTTT. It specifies CASRTTGGTGELFF.

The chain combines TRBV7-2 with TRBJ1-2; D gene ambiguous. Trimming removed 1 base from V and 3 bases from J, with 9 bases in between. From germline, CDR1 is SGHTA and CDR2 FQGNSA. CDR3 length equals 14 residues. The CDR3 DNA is TGTGCCAGCAGCTTAGAGTTGGCTGACTATGGCTACACCTTC. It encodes CASSLELADYGYTF.

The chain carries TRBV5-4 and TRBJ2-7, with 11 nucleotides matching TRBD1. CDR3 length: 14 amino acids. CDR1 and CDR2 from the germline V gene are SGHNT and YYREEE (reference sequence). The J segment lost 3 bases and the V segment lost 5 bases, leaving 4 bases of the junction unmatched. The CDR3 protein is CASRSGTGGYEQYF. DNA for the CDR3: TGTGCCAGCAGAAGCGGGACAGGGGGCTACGAGCAGTACTTC.

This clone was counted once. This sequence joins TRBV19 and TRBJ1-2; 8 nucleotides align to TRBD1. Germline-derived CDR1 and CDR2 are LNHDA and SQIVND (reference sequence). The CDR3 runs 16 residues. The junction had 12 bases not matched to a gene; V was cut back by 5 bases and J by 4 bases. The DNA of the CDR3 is TGTGCCAGTAGTTCCAAGGACAGGGCCTTCCCCTATGGCTACACCTTC. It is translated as CASSSKDRAFPYGYTF.

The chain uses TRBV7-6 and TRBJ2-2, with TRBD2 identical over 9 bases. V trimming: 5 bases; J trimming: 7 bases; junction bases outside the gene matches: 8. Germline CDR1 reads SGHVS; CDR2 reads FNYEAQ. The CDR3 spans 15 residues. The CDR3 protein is CASSPIAGVLGELFF. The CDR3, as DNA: TGTGCCAGCAGCCCTATAGCGGGAGTTCTCGGGGAGCTGTTTTTT.

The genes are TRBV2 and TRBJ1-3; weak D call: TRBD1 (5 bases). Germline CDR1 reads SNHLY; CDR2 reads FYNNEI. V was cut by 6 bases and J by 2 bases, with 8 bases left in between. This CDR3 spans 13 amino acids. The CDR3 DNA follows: TGTGCCAGCAGGACAGTTCCTGGAAACACCATATATTTT. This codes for CASRTVPGNTIYF.

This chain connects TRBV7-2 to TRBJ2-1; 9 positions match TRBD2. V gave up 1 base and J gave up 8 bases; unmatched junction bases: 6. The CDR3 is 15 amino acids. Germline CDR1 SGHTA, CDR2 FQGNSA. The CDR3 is CASSLVSGGGDEQFF. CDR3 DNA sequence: TGTGCCAGCAGCTTAGTGAGTGGCGGGGGGGATGAGCAGTTCTTC.

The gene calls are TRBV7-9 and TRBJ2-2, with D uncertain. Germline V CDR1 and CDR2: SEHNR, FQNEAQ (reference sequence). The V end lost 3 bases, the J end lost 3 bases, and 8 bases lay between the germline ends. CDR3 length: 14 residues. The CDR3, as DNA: TGTGCCAGCAGCTTGGTCACGTACACCGGGGAGCTGTTTTTT. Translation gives CASSLVTYTGELFF.

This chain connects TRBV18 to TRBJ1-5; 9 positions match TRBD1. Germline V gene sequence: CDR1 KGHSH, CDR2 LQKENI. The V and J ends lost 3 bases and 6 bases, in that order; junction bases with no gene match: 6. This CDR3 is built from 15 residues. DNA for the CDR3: TGTGCCAGCTCACCCGGGACAGGGATGGGTCAGCCCCAGCATTTT. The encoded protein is CASSPGTGMGQPQHF.

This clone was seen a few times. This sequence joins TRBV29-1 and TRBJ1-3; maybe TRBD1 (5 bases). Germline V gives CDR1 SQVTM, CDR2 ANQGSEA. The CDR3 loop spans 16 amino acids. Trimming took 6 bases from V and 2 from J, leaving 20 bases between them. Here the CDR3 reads CSVSVGGRGTGNTIYF. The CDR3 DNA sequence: TGCAGCGTGTCTGTCGGGGGACGGGGGACTGGAAACACCATATATTTT.

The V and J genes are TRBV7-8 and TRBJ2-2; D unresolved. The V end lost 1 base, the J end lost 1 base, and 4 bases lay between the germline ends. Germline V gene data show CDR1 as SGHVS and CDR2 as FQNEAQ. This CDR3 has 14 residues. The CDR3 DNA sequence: TGTGCCAGCAGCTTAGAGGAGAACACCGGGGAGCTGTTTTTT. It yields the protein CASSLEENTGELFF.

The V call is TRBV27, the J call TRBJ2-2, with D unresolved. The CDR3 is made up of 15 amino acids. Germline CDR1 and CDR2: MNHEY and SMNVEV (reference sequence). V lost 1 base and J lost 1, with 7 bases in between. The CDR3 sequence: CASSLFAQNTGELFF. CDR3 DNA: TGTGCCAGCAGTTTATTTGCCCAGAACACCGGGGAGCTGTTTTTT.

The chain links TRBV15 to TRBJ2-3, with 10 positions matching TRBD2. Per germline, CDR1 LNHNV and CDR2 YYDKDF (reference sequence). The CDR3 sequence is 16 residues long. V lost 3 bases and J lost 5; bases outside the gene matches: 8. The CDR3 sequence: CATSSKREGPGDTQYF. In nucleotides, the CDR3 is TGTGCCACCAGCAGCAAGCGGGAGGGCCCAGGAGATACGCAGTATTTT. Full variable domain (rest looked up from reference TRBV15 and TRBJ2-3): DAMVIQNPRYQVTQFGKPVTLSCSQTLNHNVMYWYQQKSSQAPKLLFHYYDKDFNNEADTPDNFQSRRPNTSFCFLDIRSPGLGDTAMYLCATSSKREGPGDTQYFGPGTRLTVL.

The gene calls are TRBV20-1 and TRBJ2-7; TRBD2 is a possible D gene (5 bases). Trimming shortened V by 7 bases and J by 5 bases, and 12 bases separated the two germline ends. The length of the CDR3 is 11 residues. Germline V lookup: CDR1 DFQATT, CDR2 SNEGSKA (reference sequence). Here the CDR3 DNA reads TGCAGTGGTCAGGAGAGGGACGAGCAGTACTTC. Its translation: CSGQERDEQYF.

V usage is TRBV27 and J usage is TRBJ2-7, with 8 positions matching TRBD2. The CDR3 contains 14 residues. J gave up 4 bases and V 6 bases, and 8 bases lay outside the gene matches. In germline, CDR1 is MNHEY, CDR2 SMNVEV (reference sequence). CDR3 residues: CASRRTGGRYEQYF. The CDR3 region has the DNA TGTGCCAGCAGGAGGACGGGAGGGCGATACGAGCAGTACTTC.

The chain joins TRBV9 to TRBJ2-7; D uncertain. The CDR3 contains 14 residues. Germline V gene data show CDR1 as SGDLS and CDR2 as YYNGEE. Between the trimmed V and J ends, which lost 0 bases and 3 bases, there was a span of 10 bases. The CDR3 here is CASSVGALNYEQYF. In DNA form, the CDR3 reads TGTGCCAGCAGCGTAGGGGCCCTCAACTACGAGCAGTACTTC.

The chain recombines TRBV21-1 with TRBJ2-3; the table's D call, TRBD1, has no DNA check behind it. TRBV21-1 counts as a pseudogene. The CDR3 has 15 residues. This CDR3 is CASSKVTRGTDTQYF. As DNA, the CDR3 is TGTGCCAGCAGCAAAGTAACCAGGGGAACAGATACGCAGTATTTT.

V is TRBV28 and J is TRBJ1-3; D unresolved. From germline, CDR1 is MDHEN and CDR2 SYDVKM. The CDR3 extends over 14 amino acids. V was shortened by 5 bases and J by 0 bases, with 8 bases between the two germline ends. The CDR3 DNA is TGTGCCAGCAGTGCCGCGGGCTCTGGAAACACCATATATTTT. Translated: CASSAAGSGNTIYF.

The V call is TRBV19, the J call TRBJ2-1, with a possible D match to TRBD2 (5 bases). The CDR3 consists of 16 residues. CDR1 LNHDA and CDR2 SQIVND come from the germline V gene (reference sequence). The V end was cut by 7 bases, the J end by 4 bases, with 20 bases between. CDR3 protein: CASTISLSGMYNEQFF. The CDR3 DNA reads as TGTGCCAGTACCATCTCCCTGTCGGGGATGTACAATGAGCAGTTCTTC.

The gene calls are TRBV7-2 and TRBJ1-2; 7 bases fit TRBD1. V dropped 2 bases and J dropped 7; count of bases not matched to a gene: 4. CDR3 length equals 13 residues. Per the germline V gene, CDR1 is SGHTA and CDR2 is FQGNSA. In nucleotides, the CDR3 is TGTGCCAGCAGCTTACCTACAGGGGTTGGCTACACCTTC. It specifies CASSLPTGVGYTF.

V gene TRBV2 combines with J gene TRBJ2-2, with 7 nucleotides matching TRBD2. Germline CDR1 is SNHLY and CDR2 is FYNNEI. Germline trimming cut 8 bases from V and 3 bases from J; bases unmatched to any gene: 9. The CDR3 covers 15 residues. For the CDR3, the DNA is TGTGCCAGCGGAGTGGTTGGGGGGGACACCGGGGAGCTGTTTTTT. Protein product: CASGVVGGDTGELFF. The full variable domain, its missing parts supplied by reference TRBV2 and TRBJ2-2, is EPEVTQTPSHQVTQMGQEVILRCVPISNHLYFYWYRQILGQKVEFLVSFYNNEISEKSEIFDDQFSVERPDGSNFTLKIRSTKLEDSAMYFCASGVVGGDTGELFFGEGSRLTVL.

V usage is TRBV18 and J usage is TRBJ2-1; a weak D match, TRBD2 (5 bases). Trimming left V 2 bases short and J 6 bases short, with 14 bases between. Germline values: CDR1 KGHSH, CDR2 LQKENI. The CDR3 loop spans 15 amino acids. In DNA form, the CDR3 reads TGTGCCAGCTCACCAAGCGTAGGCCGGGGCAATGAGCAGTTCTTC. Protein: CASSPSVGRGNEQFF.

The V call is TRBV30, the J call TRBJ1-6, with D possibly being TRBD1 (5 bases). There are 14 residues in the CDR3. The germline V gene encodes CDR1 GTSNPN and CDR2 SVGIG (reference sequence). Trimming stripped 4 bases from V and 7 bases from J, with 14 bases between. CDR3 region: CAWKGQGMNSPLHF. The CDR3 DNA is TGTGCCTGGAAAGGCCAGGGTATGAATTCACCCCTCCACTTT. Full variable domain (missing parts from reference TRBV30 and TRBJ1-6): SQTIHQWPATLVQPVGSPLSLECTVEGTSNPNLYWYRQAAGRGLQLLFYSVGIGQISSEVPQNLSASRPQDRQFILSSKKLLLSDSGFYLCAWKGQGMNSPLHFGNGTRLTVT.

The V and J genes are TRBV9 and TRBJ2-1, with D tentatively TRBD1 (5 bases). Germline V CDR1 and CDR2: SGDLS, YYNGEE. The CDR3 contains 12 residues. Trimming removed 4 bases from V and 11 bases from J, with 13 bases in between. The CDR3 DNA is TGTGCCAGCAGCCCCACAGGTCAAAAGCAGTTCTTC. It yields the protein CASSPTGQKQFF. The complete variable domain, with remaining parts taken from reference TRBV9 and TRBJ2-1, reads DSGVTQTPKHLITATGQRVTLRCSPRSGDLSVYWYQQSLDQGLQFLIQYYNGEERAKGNILERFSAQQFPDLHSELNLSSLELGDSALYFCASSPTGQKQFFGPGTRLTVL.

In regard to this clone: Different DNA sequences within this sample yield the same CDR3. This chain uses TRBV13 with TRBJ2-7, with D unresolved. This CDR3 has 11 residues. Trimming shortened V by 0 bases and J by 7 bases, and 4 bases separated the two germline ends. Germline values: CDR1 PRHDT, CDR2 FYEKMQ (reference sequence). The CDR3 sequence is CASSLGGEQYF. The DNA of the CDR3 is TGTGCCAGCAGCTTAGGGGGGGAGCAGTACTTC.